This TCR beta chain was sequenced for a study of identical twins (dated by TCRdb to the mid-2010s). About the investigation overall: The study deep-sequenced TCR alpha and beta repertoires from monozygotic twins, unrelated adults of various ages and cord blood to test whether fetal clonotypes persist. To rule out contamination, the twin experiments were replicated at different times with different library preparation protocols. Broader findings and caveats from the paper: Conclusions relied on cross-sectional statistical analysis, since the same donors could not be followed over many years. The excess sharing between twins in beta out-of-frame sequences was weaker because fewer shared sequences reduced the signal-to-noise ratio. Fewer insertions were carried by abundant cord blood beta clonotypes, a similar but weaker trend appeared in young adult naive repertoires, and no such trend appeared in memory repertoires. Recombination models systematically underestimated out-of-frame TCR alpha sharing in monozygotic twins but agreed with sharing between unrelated individuals. Invariant T cells such as MAIT and iNKT could partly confound zero-insertion analyses, although diverse VJ usage argued against such confounding for most clonotypes. Out-of-frame TCR alpha sequences shared between twins showed an excess of low generation-probability sequences compared with coincidental sharing between unrelated individuals.

All donors were healthy Caucasians. Three pairs of female monozygotic twins, all aged about 18 to 29 years, made up the twin cohort. Positive isolation kits from Invitrogen were used to isolate CD4+ and CD8+ T cell populations. Relative to germline, V is missing 5 bases and J is missing 5 bases, with 8 bases of the junction outside any gene match. The CDR1 and CDR2 encoded by the germline V gene are LGHNT and FRNRAP. From the cysteine up to the phenylalanine, the CDR3 has a length of 14 residues. CDR3 DNA only is kept here, 42 bases in frame from base 1. Library preparation was by 5' RACE. The sequencer listed for this sample is Illumina HiSeq 2000. Template switching introduced a universal primer binding site; the final cDNA contained a unique molecular identifier, enabling accurate counting of TCR cDNA molecules. First-strand cDNA for TCR alpha and beta chains was synthesized from specific primers in the conserved constant-segment region. To control for contamination, every cDNA library was double barcoded, receiving both a SMART-Mk sample barcode and Illumina barcodes. TruSeq adapter sequences and Illumina sample barcodes were added in two successive PCR steps. TCR alpha and beta cDNA libraries were sequenced on the Illumina HiSeq platform with custom primers. The original pipeline was this. Unique molecular identifiers were extracted from raw reads with MiGEC, and CDR3 positions were determined with MiXCR. Recombination models were inferred per individual with the repgenHMM and IGoR tools using an EM algorithm. Shared clonotypes were analyzed with the tcR package in R, and sharing was normalized by the product of cloneset sizes. To study raw recombination free of thymic and clonal selection effects, out-of-frame nonproductive sequences were analyzed. TCRdb reanalyzed the raw reads on its own, using fastp at Q25 for trimming and MiXCR for clone calling, and kept in-frame beta chains. Duplicate CDR3 protein sequences are folded into a single record with the most common DNA and genes. These V and J calls rely on TCRdb rather than the paper's analysis. The sample table holds a few hundred thousand distinct CDR3 sequences, of which 20% to 30% were seen once. Of the sample, 2.9% falls within the top ten clones.

Concerning this clonotype itself: Its antigen target is currently unknown. Base qualities are missing; no much larger clone stands one base away.

These same records also appear under a second study, on T cells expressing NK-cell markers. The second study's paper adds: TCR beta-chain repertoires were profiled in sorted CD3+CD56+NKG2C+, CD3+CD56+NKG2C- and CD3+CD56-NKG2C+ T-cell subsets from eight donors. Among the eight sequenced donors, seven were HCMV-seropositive and one was HCMV-seronegative. To restrict sorting to alphabetaTCR-expressing T cells, an anti-gammadeltaTCR antibody was added in several experiments. For roughly six donors, the dominant CD3+CD56+NKG2C+ clonotypes were among the top 10 CD8+ clonotypes and accounted for about 1.0-7.0% of CD8+ T cells. Those dominant clonotypes were again the most abundant among CD3+CD56-NKG2C+ cells in four donors, at about 25-60.1%. Whether the expanded NKG2C-expressing T cell clones were specific for HCMV antigens remained unclear. Randomly selected healthy volunteers, three men and five women, were used as the eight sequenced donors. HCMV-specific IgG was detected in serum with a commercial ELISA kit to determine HCMV serostatus. MIGEC handled demultiplexing of the reads and grouping by UMI, while MiTCR was used to assemble and quantify clonotypes. To exclude erroneous sequences, any TCR cDNA sequence not supported by at least two reads was discarded. The tcR package was used for downstream repertoire analysis, and clonotypes were matched between fractions using CDR3 nucleotide sequence together with V segment. VDJmatch was used to annotate antigen specificity against VDJdb, with one amino acid substitution in CDR3 permitted.

The sequence joins TRBV12-5 to TRBJ2-5, and TRBD1 aligns with 7 junction nucleotides. The sequence was collected from a woman under 30 in good health. Sequencing was done on a sample of CD4+ T cells sorted from blood. The CDR3 protein sequence reads: CASGSQGGRETQYF. The nucleotide sequence reads as follows: TGTGCTAGTGGTAGCCAAGGGGGCCGGGAGACCCAGTACTTC.